These 10 T cell receptor beta chains were all obtained from the same sample, sequenced in a study of CD8+ T cells in alopecia areata. Noted treatment: oral pan-JAK inhibitor, 5-10 mg twice daily. Extracted from the samples, RNA was reverse transcribed into cDNA to serve as the sequencing template. Repertoires were generated with immunoSEQ multiplex PCR, while TCRdb's copy carries only in-frame clones and drops some. The repertoire holds some 240,000 clones, roughly 56% seen once, with 1.5% to 2% in the top ten. The sample in question was CD4+ T cells sorted from blood, obtained at week 4, from a patient treated with tofacitinib. The receptors were gathered from a human donor with alopecia areata.

This clone was seen more than once but under ten times. This chain links TRBV2 with TRBJ2-6; D not resolved. The germline CDR1 and CDR2 sequences are SNHLY and FYNNEI. V gave up 7 bases and J gave up 0 bases, with 13 bases separating them. There are 16 residues in the CDR3. The CDR3 region is CASTGSSLSGANVLTF. The CDR3 DNA reads TGTGCCAGCACAGGCAGTTCACTCTCTGGGGCCAACGTCCTGACTTTC.

The V call is TRBV30, the J call TRBJ1-1; D uncertain. Trimming took 0 bases from V and 3 from J, leaving 20 bases between them. The CDR3 sequence is 17 residues long. Per germline, CDR1 GTSNPN and CDR2 SVGIG (reference sequence). The CDR3 DNA reads TGTGCCTGGAGTGTGAAACTCCTCCGGTGGGAGGACACTGAAGCTTTCTTT. Translation gives CAWSVKLLRWEDTEAFF.

This chain connects TRBV4-3 to TRBJ1-5, with D unresolved. The CDR3 is made up of 15 amino acids. CDR1 and CDR2 (germline): LGHNA, YSLEER. Trimming stripped 0 bases from V and 6 bases from J, with 12 bases between. CDR3 sequence (DNA): TGCGCCAGCAGCCAAGATAGGGAGTGGGGTCAGCCCCAGCATTTT. This gives the protein CASSQDREWGQPQHF.

This chain connects TRBV29-1 to TRBJ1-1; D remains unclear. CDR1 is SQVTM, CDR2 ANQGSEA, per germline. The CDR3 consists of 13 residues. V was shortened by 0 bases and J by 7 bases, with 12 bases between the two germline ends. CDR3 amino acids: CSVEDLAGFEAFF. Written as DNA, the CDR3 is TGCAGCGTTGAAGATCTCGCGGGATTTGAAGCTTTCTTT.

The chain is built from TRBV5-6 and TRBJ2-4; maybe TRBD2 (6 bases). With 4 bases removed from V and 5 bases from J, the gap between germline ends came to 10 bases. Germline lookup yields CDR1 SGHDT and CDR2 YYEEEE. There are 13 residues in the CDR3. CDR3 sequence: CASSPGLENIQYF. DNA of the CDR3: TGTGCCAGCAGCCCGGGACTCGAAAACATTCAGTACTTC.

This chain links TRBV27 with TRBJ2-2; TRBD2 might be the D (5 bases). CDR3 size: 14 residues. Between the trimmed V and J ends, which lost 6 bases and 5 bases, there was a span of 13 bases. The germline CDR1 and CDR2 sequences are MNHEY and SMNVEV (reference sequence). The DNA of the CDR3 is TGTGCCAGCAGGGACTCAGCGAGGACCGGGGAGCTGTTTTTT. Amino acid sequence: CASRDSARTGELFF.

V is TRBV4-3 and J is TRBJ1-5, with D unresolved. CDR1 is LGHNA and CDR2 is YSLEER in the germline V gene. This CDR3 contains 15 residues. V lost 0 bases and J 0 bases, leaving 6 bases between the germline ends. CDR3 DNA sequence: TGCGCCAGCAGCCAAGAGAAGGGTAGCAATCAGCCCCAGCATTTT. This encodes CASSQEKGSNQPQHF.

The J gene is TRBJ2-1, the V gene TRBV2; D unresolved. The CDR3 has 14 residues. V was cut by 11 bases and J by 0 bases, with 14 bases left in between. Germline-derived CDR1 and CDR2 are SNHLY and FYNNEI. The CDR3 DNA follows: TGTGCCGGGTGGGGTCCTAGCTCCTACAATGAGCAGTTCTTC. It is translated as CAGWGPSSYNEQFF.

This clone was seen a few times. The rearrangement joins TRBV5-1 to TRBJ2-5; unclear D gene. The length of the CDR3 is 14 residues. The V gene lost 0 bases and the J gene lost 1 base, with 7 bases spanning the gap. The germline gives CDR1 SGHRS, CDR2 YFSETQ. Here the CDR3 DNA reads TGCGCCAGCAGCTTGGCGGGCAGCCAAGAGACCCAGTACTTC. It codes for CASSLAGSQETQYF.

V is TRBV6-5 and J is TRBJ1-2, with D possibly matching TRBD1 (5 bases). With 4 bases removed from V and 0 bases from J, the gap between germline ends came to 9 bases. CDR1 and CDR2 (germline): MNHEY, SVGAGI. The CDR3 has 14 amino acids. The chain's CDR3 is CASSSTTANYGYTF. The CDR3 nucleotides read TGTGCCAGCAGTTCCACGACAGCTAACTATGGCTACACCTTC.